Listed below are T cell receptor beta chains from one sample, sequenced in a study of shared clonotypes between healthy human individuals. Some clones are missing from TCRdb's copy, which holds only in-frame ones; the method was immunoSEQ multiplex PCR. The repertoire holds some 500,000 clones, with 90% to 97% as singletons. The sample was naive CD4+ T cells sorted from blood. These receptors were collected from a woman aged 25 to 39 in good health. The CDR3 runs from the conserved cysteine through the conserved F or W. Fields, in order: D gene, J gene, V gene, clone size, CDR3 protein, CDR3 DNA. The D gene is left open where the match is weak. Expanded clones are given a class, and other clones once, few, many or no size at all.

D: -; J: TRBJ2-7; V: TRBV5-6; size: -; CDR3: CASSSWPIFYEQYF; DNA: TGTGCCAGCAGTTCTTGGCCTATCTTCTACGAGCAGTACTTC
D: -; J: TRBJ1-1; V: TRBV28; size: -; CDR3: CASTGRGTEAFF; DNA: TGTGCCAGCACAGGGCGAGGTACTGAAGCTTTCTTT
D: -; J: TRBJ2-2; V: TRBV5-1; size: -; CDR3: CASSLDRANTGELFF; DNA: TGCGCCAGCAGCTTGGACAGGGCGAACACCGGGGAGCTGTTTTTT
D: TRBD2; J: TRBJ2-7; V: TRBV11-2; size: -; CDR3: CASSYTGLVSEQYF; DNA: TGTGCCAGCAGCTACACGGGACTAGTTTCCGAGCAGTACTTC
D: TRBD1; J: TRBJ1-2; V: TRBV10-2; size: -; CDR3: CASTSGITGDGYTF; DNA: TGCGCCAGCACCTCGGGCATTACAGGGGATGGCTACACCTTC
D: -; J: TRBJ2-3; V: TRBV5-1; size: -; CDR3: CASSTGHVGSTDTQYF; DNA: TGCGCCAGCAGCACCGGACACGTCGGGAGCACAGATACGCAGTATTTT
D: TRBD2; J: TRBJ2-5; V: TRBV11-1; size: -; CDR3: CASSLRTSGETQYF; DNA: TGTGCCAGCAGCCTACGGACTAGCGGAGAGACCCAGTACTTC
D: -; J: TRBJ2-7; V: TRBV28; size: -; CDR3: CASSATQESSYEQYF; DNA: TGTGCCAGCAGCGCAACTCAGGAAAGCTCCTACGAGCAGTACTTC
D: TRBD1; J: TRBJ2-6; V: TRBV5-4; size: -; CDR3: CASSQGTGSGANVLTF; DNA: TGTGCCAGCAGCCAGGGGACAGGGTCTGGGGCCAACGTCCTGACTTTC
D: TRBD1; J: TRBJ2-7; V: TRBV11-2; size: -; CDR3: CASSSLRGQFLKKQYF; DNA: TGTGCCAGCAGCTCCCTCCGGGGACAGTTCCTTAAAAAGCAGTACTTC
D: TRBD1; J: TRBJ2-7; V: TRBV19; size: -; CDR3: CASSIASGQGRQYEQYF; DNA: TGTGCCAGTAGTATTGCCTCGGGACAGGGGAGACAGTACGAGCAGTACTTC
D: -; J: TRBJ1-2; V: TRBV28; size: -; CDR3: CASRSRSAGYTF; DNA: TGTGCCAGCAGAAGCAGATCGGCTGGCTACACCTTC
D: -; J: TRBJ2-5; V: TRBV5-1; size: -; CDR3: CASSWAGAGETQYF; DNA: TGCGCCAGCAGCTGGGCCGGGGCTGGAGAGACCCAGTACTTC
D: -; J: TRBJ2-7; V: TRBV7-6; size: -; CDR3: CASSQRPARYEQYF; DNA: TGTGCCAGCAGCCAAAGGCCCGCGCGCTACGAGCAGTACTTC
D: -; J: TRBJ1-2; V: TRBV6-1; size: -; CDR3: CASSETASSIYGYTF; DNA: TGTGCCAGCAGTGAAACAGCCTCTTCCATATATGGCTACACCTTC
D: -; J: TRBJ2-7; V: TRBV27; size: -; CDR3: CASSFGGRQYF; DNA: TGTGCCAGCAGTTTTGGGGGCAGGCAGTACTTC
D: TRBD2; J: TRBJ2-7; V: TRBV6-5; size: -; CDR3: CASSYSGLAGPYEQYF; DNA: TGTGCCAGCAGTTACTCGGGACTAGCGGGCCCCTACGAGCAGTACTTC
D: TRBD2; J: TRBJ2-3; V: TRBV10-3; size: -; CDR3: CAISEMWEGPDTQYF; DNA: TGTGCCATCAGTGAGATGTGGGAGGGCCCAGATACGCAGTATTTT
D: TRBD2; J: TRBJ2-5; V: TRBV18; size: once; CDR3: CASSPLPTSGNKETQYF; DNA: TGTGCCAGCTCACCATTGCCGACTAGCGGGAACAAAGAGACCCAGTACTTC
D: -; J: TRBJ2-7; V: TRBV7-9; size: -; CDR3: CATLPPNKGEQYF; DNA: TGTGCCACCCTTCCCCCCAACAAGGGTGAGCAGTACTTC
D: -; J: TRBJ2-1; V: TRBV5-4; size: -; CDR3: CASSSGGQIGEQFF; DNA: TGTGCCAGCAGCTCCGGAGGACAGATCGGTGAGCAGTTCTTC
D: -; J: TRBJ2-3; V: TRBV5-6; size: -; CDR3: CASSETADTQYF; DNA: TGTGCCAGCAGCGAGACGGCAGATACGCAGTATTTT
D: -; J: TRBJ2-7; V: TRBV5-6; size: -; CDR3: CASSLALGLSSYEQYF; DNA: TGTGCCAGCAGCTTGGCGCTGGGGCTCAGCTCCTACGAGCAGTACTTC
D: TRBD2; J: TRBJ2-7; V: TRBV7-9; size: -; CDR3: CASSLSTGLAGREQYF; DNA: TGTGCCAGCAGCCTCTCTACTGGACTAGCGGGACGGGAGCAGTACTTC
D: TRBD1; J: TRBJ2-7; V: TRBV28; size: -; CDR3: CASSSNRGPYEQYF; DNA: TGTGCCAGCAGTAGTAACAGGGGGCCCTACGAGCAGTACTTC
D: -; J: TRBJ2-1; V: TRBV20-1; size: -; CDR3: CSASYDPSFF; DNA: TGCAGTGCTAGTTATGACCCTTCGTTCTTC
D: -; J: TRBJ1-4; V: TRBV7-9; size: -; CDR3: CASSRWTSATNEKLFF; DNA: TGTGCCAGCAGCCGCTGGACATCTGCAACTAATGAAAAACTGTTTTTT
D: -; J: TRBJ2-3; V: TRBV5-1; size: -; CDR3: CASSLEGQSDTQYF; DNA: TGCGCCAGCAGCTTGGAGGGTCAATCAGATACGCAGTATTTT
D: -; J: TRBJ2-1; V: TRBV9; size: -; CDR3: CASSVVRGVSSYNEQFF; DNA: TGTGCCAGCAGCGTAGTCAGGGGAGTTAGCTCCTACAATGAGCAGTTCTTC
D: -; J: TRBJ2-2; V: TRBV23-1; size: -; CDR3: CASSHLVAQYTGELFF; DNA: TGCGCCAGCAGTCACCTCGTGGCGCAATACACCGGGGAGCTGTTTTTT
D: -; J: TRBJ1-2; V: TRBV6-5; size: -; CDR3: CASRDYRLSNYGYTF; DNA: TGTGCCAGCAGAGATTACAGATTATCTAACTATGGCTACACCTTC
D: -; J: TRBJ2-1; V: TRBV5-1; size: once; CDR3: CASSWVDAYNEQFF; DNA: TGCGCCAGCAGCTGGGTGGACGCTTACAATGAGCAGTTCTTC
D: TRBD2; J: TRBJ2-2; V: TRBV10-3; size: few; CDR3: CAIKNALRLANNTGELFF; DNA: TGTGCCATCAAGAACGCCCTACGACTAGCGAATAACACCGGGGAGCTGTTTTTT
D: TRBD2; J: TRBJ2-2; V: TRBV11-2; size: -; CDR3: CASSRLAGDTGELFF; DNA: TGTGCCAGCAGCCGACTAGCGGGTGACACCGGGGAGCTGTTTTTT
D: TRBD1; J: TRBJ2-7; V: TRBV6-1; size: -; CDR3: CASSEREDRGYEQYF; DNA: TGTGCCAGCAGTGAAAGGGAGGACAGGGGTTACGAGCAGTACTTC
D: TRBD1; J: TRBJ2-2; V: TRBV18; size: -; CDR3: CASSPGQTGELFF; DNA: TGTGCCAGCTCACCGGGACAGACCGGGGAGCTGTTTTTT
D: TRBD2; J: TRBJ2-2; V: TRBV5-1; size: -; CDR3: CASSWTSGRNTGELFF; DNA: TGCGCCAGCAGCTGGACTAGCGGAAGGAACACCGGGGAGCTGTTTTTT
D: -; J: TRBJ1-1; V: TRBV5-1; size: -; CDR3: CASSSMNTEAFF; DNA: TGCGCCAGCAGCTCGATGAACACTGAAGCTTTCTTT
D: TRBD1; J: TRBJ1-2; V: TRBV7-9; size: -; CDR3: CASRSGQNYGYTF; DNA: TGTGCCAGCAGGTCGGGACAGAACTATGGCTACACCTTC
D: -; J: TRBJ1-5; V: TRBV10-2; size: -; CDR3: CASSGVDSNQPQHF; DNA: TGCGCCAGCAGTGGTGTCGATAGCAATCAGCCCCAGCATTTT
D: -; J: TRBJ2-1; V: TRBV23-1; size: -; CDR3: CASSRTPLLEVHNEQFF; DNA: TGCGCCAGCAGTCGGACCCCCCTCCTAGAGGTCCACAATGAGCAGTTCTTC
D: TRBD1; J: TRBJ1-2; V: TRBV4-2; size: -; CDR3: CASSVYQGDGYTF; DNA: TGTGCCAGCAGCGTATACCAGGGGGATGGCTACACCTTC
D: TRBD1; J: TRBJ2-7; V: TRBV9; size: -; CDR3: CASSGPGTGVAEQYF; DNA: TGTGCCAGCAGCGGCCCCGGGACAGGGGTCGCCGAGCAGTACTTC
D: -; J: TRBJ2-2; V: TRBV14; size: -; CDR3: CASTYGWGRTGELFF; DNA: TGTGCCAGCACCTACGGGTGGGGGCGAACCGGGGAGCTGTTTTTT
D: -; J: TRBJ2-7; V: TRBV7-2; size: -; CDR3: CASSLGESSYEQYF; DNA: TGTGCCAGCAGCTTAGGCGAGAGCTCCTACGAGCAGTACTTC
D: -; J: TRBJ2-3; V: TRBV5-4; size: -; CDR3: CASSLPGRKSDTQYF; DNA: TGTGCCAGCAGCTTGCCGGGCCGAAAGTCAGATACGCAGTATTTT
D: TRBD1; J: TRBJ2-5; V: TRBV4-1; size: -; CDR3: CASSPTGLETQYF; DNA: TGCGCCAGCAGTCCGACAGGGTTAGAGACCCAGTACTTC
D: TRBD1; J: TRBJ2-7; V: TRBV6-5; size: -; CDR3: CASRRTGTTYEQYF; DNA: TGTGCCAGCAGGCGGACAGGAACGACCTACGAGCAGTACTTC
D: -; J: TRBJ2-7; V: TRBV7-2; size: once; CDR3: CASSWDTYEQYF; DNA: TGTGCCAGCAGCTGGGACACCTACGAGCAGTACTTC
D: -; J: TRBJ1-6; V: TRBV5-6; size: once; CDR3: CASSGGRRNSPLHF; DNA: TGTGCCAGCAGCGGAGGACGGAGGAATTCACCCCTCCACTTT
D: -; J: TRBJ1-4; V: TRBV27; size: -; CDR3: CASSSSMDPLLSEKLFF; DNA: -
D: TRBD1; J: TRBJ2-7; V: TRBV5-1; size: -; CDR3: CASSVDRTYEQYF; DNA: TGCGCCAGCAGCGTGGACAGGACCTACGAGCAGTACTTC
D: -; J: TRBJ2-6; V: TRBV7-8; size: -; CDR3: CASTFLQSSGANVLTF; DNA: TGTGCCAGCACCTTCCTCCAAAGCTCTGGGGCCAACGTCCTGACTTTC